This TCR beta chain emerged from a study of blood T cells in healthy people across ages. Whole-study results and caveats: Significant beta diversity loss was already apparent by age approximately 38, declining roughly linearly. Diversity estimates drawn from one million T cells were deemed underestimates.

Only a few counts were recorded for this clonotype. Its cognate antigen is unknown. The authors ran a second PCR of about 6 to 11 cycles using a sample-barcoded 5' primer and a J-beta primer mix. A single record per CDR3 protein comes from TCRdb applying MiXCR to the 5' RACE reads. The profile covers more than 700,000 distinct CDR3 sequences, with about half appearing a single time and roughly 18% taken by the ten largest. This CDR3 spans 11 amino acids. CDR1 and CDR2 from the germline V gene are SQVTM and ANQGSEA. V lost 4 bases, J lost 8 bases, and 4 bases stayed unmatched. This clonotype originated in a man older than 75 in good health. The sample was blood. The rearrangement links TRBV29-1 to TRBJ1-2, with 7 bases fitting TRBD1. DNA of the CDR3: TGCAGCGTTGGGCAGGGGGGCGGCTACACCTTC. Its translation: CSVGQGGGYTF. Complete variable domain (other parts from reference TRBV29-1 and TRBJ1-2): SAVISQKPSRDICQRGTSLTIQCQVDSQVTMMFWYRQQPGQSLTLIATANQGSEATYESGFVIDKFPISRPNLTFSTLTVSNMSPEDSSIYLCSVGQGGGYTFGSGTRLTVV.